This TCR beta chain originates from a study of blood T cell repertoires in COVID-19. For the study at large: Samples of COVID-19 (acute and convalescent) were obtained from the United States, Italy and Spain.

Here immunoSEQ multiplex PCR was the method, and the copy in TCRdb shows in-frame clones only, minus some. The sample contains about 270,000 clones, roughly 90% of which appear only once. The CDR3 totals 13 residues. Germline lookup yields CDR1 SGHRS and CDR2 YFSETQ. V lost 7 bases, J lost 6 bases, and 3 bases stayed unmatched. J is TRBJ2-2 and V is TRBV5-1; 10 bases are a match to TRBD1. The sequencing sample was made of peripheral blood. The source is a woman between 25 and 40 years old with COVID-19, enrolled during active disease. This chain's CDR3 is CASRTGGPGELFF. CDR3 coding DNA: TGCGCCAGCCGGACAGGGGGACCCGGGGAGCTGTTTTTT.